The 5 T cell receptor beta chains in this list originate from one sample, sequenced in a study of lymphopenia after photon versus proton radiotherapy (dated by TCRdb to the late 2010s). Receptors were amplified or captured by the immunoSEQ multiplex PCR assay. As stored in TCRdb, this immuneACCESS dataset retains in-frame rearrangements with V and J assigned. A fraction of the clones does not appear; measured against another copy, unresolved V genes explain less than half of the discrepancy, and the remainder lacks a known reason. Across this sample there are 150,000 to 200,000 clones, with 70% to 90% seen only once. The ten biggest clones cover approximately 4.6% of the sample. The sample consisted of peripheral blood, taken from a patient treated with photon-based radiotherapy. These receptors came from a man in his fifties or sixties with gastric cancer.

This chain connects TRBV9 to TRBJ1-6; D might be TRBD1 (6 bases). With 0 bases removed from V and 10 bases from J, the gap between germline ends came to 14 bases. Germline assignment: CDR1 SGDLS and CDR2 YYNGEE. CDR3 size: 15 residues. The CDR3 region has the DNA TGTGCCAGCAGCGTAGGAACAGGGCTGGGATCACCCCTCCACTTT. This translates into CASSVGTGLGSPLHF.

The V gene is TRBV5-1, the J gene TRBJ1-4; no clear D. Per germline, CDR1 SGHRS and CDR2 YFSETQ. This CDR3 contains 15 residues. Trimming took 0 bases from V and 8 from J, leaving 14 bases between them. The CDR3 coding sequence is TGCGCCAGCAGCTTGGGCCTTGGCAGACCCGAAAAACTGTTTTTT. Its protein product is CASSLGLGRPEKLFF.

The chain combines TRBV15 with TRBJ2-7; D perhaps matches TRBD2 (6 bases). In germline, CDR1 is LNHNV, CDR2 YYDKDF (reference sequence). The length of the CDR3 is 15 residues. V lost 0 bases and J lost 2, with 11 bases in between. In DNA form, the CDR3 reads TGTGCCACCAGCAGAGATCGGAGGGGAGCCTACGAGCAGTACTTC. Translating gives CATSRDRRGAYEQYF. The whole variable domain, filled in from reference TRBV15 and TRBJ2-7, reads DAMVIQNPRYQVTQFGKPVTLSCSQTLNHNVMYWYQQKSSQAPKLLFHYYDKDFNNEADTPDNFQSRRPNTSFCFLDIRSPGLGDTAMYLCATSRDRRGAYEQYFGPGTRLTVT.

In this sample, this clone turned up a few times. This chain links TRBV18 with TRBJ2-7, with D tentatively TRBD2 (5 bases). V gave up 3 bases and J gave up 6 bases, with 18 bases separating them. Germline CDR1 and CDR2: KGHSH and LQKENI. The CDR3 sequence is 15 residues long. The CDR3 DNA is TGTGCCAGCTCACCGGTTCGGCTAGCAGGCTCCGAGCAGTACTTC. Translating it yields CASSPVRLAGSEQYF.

The chain carries TRBV18 and TRBJ2-7; D unclear. CDR3 length equals 15 residues. V lost 3 bases to trimming and J lost 7 bases, with 19 bases between them. The V gene's germline CDR1 is KGHSH and CDR2 LQKENI. The CDR3 DNA is TGTGCCAGCTCACCCGAGGATCCTTCGGGCAGAGAGCAGTACTTC. This translates into CASSPEDPSGREQYF. Complete variable domain (other parts from reference TRBV18 and TRBJ2-7): NAGVMQNPRHLVRRRGQEARLRCSPMKGHSHVYWYRQLPEEGLKFMVYLQKENIIDESGMPKERFSAEFPKEGPSILRIQQVVRGDSAAYFCASSPEDPSGREQYFGPGTRLTVT.